A single T cell receptor (beta chain) is shown here with its context. Trimming left V 6 bases short and J 6 bases short, with 13 bases between. CDR1 and CDR2 from the germline V gene are KGHSH and LQKENI. CDR3 length: 13 residues. The sample belongs to a study of T cell changes during pregnancy in multiple sclerosis. Sequenced by immunoSEQ multiplex PCR; TCRdb stores in-frame clones only, minus some. The sample includes some 71,000 clones, roughly 91% of them seen just once. The sequence came from a female donor with multiple sclerosis, enrolled in a pregnancy study. This chain joins TRBV18 and TRBJ2-3; D is possibly TRBD1 (6 bases). Source: peripheral blood, taken in the third trimester of pregnancy. The CDR3 loop is CASSLGGSDTQYF. In DNA form, the CDR3 reads TGTGCCAGCTCGTTAGGGGGATCGGATACGCAGTATTTT.